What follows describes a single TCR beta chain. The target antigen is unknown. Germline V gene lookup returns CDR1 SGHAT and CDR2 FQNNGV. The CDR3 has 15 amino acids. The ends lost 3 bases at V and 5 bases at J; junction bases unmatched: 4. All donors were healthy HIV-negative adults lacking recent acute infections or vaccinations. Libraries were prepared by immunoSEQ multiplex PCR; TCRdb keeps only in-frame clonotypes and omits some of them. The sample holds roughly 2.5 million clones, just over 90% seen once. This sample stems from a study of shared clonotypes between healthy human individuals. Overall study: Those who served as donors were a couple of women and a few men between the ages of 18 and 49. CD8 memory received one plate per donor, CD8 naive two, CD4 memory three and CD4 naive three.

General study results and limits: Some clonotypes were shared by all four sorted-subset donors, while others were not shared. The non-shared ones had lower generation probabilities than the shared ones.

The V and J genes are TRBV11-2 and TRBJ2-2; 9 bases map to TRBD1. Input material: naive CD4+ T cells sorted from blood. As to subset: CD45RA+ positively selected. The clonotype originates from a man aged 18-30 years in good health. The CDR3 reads CASSFPTGGTGELFF. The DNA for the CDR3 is TGTGCCAGCAGCTTCCCGACAGGGGGGACCGGGGAGCTGTTTTTT.